One T cell receptor beta chain is described in this entry. As yet, its antigen is unknown. This may arise from a read error, as a much more abundant clone is one base away. The data belong to a study of CD8 T cells in ankylosing spondylitis. General study results and limits: Significantly higher representation of disease-linked clones was reported for matched ankylosing spondylitis synovial fluid. Several of the motif variants were reported before in synovial fluid and blood from reactive arthritis.

V lost 3 bases and J 9 bases, leaving 9 bases between the germline ends. Germline loops: CDR1 DFQATT, CDR2 SNEGSKA (reference sequence). This CDR3 comprises 11 residues. TCRdb reanalysed the 5' RACE reads using MiXCR and keeps one entry per CDR3 protein. Here the sample spans 250,000 to 400,000 distinct CDR3 sequences, 9.5% to 13% being singletons. This TCR came from a female donor with ankylosing spondylitis or in good health (not recorded which). The specimen sequenced was blood, either unsorted or a sorted T cell fraction (not recorded which). The chain employs TRBV20-1 and TRBJ2-1; unclear D gene. CDR3 DNA sequence: TGCAGTGCTAGTCTAGAGGTTGAGCAGTTCTTC. This sequence encodes CSASLEVEQFF.